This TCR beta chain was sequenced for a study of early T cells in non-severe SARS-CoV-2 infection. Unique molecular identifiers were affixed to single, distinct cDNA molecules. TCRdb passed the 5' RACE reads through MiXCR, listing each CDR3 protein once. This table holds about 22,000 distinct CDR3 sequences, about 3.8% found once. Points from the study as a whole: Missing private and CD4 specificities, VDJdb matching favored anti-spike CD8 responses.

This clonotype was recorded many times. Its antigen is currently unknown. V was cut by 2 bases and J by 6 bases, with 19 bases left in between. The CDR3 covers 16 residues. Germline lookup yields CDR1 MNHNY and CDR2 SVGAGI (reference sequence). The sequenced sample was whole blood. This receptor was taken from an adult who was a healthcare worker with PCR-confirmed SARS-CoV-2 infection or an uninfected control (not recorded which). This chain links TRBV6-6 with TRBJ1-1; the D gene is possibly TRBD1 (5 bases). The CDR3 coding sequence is TGTGCCAGCAGTTACCCGGGGACCTACCCCGGGGCTGAAGCTTTCTTT. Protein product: CASSYPGTYPGAEAFF.